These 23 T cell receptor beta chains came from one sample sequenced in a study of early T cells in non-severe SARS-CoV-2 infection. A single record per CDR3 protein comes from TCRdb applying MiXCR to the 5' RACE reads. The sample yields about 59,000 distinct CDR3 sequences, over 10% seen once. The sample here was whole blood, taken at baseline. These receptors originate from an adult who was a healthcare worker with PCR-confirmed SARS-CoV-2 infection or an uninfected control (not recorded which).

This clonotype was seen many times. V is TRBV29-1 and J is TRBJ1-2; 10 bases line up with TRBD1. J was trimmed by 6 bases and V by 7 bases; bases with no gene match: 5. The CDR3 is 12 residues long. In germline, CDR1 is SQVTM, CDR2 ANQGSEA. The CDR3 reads CSASGTGDGYTF. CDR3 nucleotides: TGCAGCGCCTCCGGGACAGGGGATGGCTACACCTTC.

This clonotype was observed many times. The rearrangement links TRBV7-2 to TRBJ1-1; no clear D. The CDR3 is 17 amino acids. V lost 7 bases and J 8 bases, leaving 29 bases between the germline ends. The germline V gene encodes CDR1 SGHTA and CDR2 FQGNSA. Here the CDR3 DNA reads TGTGCCAGCACCCTAGGGTCACAACTAAGAAAGGTCCCAGAAGCTTTCTTT. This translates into CASTLGSQLRKVPEAFF.

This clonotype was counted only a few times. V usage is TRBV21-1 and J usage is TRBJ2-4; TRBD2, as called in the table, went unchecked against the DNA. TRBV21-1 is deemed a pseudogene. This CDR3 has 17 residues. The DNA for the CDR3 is TGTGCCAGCAGCAATCCGCTGAGCGGGGCCCCCAAAAACATTCAGTACTTC. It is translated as CASSNPLSGAPKNIQYF.

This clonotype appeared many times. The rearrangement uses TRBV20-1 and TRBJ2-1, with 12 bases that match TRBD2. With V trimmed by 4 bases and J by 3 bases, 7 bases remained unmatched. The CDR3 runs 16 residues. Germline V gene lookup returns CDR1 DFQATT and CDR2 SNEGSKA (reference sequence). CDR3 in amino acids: CSAISVTSGGYNEQFF. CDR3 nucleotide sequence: TGCAGTGCTATCTCGGTGACTAGCGGGGGCTACAATGAGCAGTTCTTC.

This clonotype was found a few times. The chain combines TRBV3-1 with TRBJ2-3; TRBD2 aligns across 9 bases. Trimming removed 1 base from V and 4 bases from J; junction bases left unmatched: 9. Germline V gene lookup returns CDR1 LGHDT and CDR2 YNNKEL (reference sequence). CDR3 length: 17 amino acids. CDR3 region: CASSQAIGGGAADTQYF. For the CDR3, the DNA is TGTGCCAGCAGCCAAGCCATTGGCGGGGGGGCGGCAGATACGCAGTATTTT.

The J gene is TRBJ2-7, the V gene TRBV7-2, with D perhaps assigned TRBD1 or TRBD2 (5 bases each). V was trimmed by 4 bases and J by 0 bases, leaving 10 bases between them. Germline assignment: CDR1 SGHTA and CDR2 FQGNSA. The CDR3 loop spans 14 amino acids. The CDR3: CASSSGAISYEQYF. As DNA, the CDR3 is TGTGCCAGCAGCTCCGGGGCCATCTCCTACGAGCAGTACTTC.

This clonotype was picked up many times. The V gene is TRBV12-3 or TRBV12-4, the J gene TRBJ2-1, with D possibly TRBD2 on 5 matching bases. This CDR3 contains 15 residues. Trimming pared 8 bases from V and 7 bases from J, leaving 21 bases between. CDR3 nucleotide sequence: TGTGCCAGCGTCCAGGCGGGTCGTCCCCCAAATGAGCAGTTCTTC. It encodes CASVQAGRPPNEQFF.

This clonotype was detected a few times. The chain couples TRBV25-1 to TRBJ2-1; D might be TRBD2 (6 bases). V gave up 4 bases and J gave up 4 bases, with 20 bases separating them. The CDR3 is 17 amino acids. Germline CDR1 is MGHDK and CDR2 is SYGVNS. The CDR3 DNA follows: TGTGCCAGCAGTGGGTCTAGCGTGAGATTGGATTACAATGAGCAGTTCTTC. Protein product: CASSGSSVRLDYNEQFF. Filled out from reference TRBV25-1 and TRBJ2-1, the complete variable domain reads EADIYQTPRYLVIGTGKKITLECSQTMGHDKMYWYQQDPGMELHLIHYSYGVNSTEKGDLSSESTVSRIRTEHFPLTLESARPSHTSQYLCASSGSSVRLDYNEQFFGPGTRLTVL.

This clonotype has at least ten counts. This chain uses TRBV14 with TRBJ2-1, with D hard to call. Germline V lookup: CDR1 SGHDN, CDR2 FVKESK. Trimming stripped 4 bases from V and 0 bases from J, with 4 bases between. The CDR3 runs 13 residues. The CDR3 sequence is CASSPGSYNEQFF. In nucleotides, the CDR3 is TGTGCCAGCAGCCCGGGCTCCTACAATGAGCAGTTCTTC.

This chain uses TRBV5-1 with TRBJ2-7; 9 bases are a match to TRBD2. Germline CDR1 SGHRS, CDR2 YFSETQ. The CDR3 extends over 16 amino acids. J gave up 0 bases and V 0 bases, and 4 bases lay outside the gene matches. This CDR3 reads CASSLGPGLASYEQYF. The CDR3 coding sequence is TGCGCCAGCAGCTTGGGACCGGGACTAGCCTCCTACGAGCAGTACTTC. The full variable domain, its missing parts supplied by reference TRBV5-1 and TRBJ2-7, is KAGVTQTPRYLIKTRGQQVTLSCSPISGHRSVSWYQQTPGQGLQFLFEYFSETQRNKGNFPGRFSGRQFSNSRSEMNVSTLELGDSALYLCASSLGPGLASYEQYFGPGTRLTVT.

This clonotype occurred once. The CDR3 DNA reads TGTGCCAGCAGTTTAGGCAGGGGTATATCACCCCTCCACTTT. As protein: CASSLGRGISPLHF. V usage is TRBV27 and J usage is TRBJ1-6; D might be TRBD1 (6 bases). Germline CDR1 is MNHEY and CDR2 is SMNVEV (reference sequence). This CDR3 comprises 14 residues. V was clipped by 2 bases and J by 10 bases, with 12 bases between them.

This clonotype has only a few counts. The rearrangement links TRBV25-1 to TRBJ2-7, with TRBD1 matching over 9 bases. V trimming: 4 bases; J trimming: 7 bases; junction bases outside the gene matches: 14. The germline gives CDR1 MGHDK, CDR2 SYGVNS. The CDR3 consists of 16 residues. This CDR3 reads CASSASGTGSFGEQYF. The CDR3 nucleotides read TGTGCCAGCAGTGCCTCCGGGACAGGGTCCTTTGGGGAGCAGTACTTC.

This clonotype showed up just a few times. For the CDR3, the DNA is TGCAGCGTTGAAGATCAGAGGGGGGTAGGCAATGAGCAGTTCTTC. Amino acids: CSVEDQRGVGNEQFF. The chain carries TRBV29-1 and TRBJ2-1, with D perhaps given as TRBD1 or TRBD2 (6 bases each). Germline V CDR1 and CDR2: SQVTM, ANQGSEA. V was cut by 0 bases and J by 6 bases, with 15 bases left in between. This CDR3 has 15 amino acids.

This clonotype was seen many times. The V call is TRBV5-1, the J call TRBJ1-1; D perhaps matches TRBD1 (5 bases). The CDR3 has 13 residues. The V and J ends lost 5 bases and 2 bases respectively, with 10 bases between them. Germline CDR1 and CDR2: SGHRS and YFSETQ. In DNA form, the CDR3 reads TGCGCCAGCAGTGAAGGGGATAACACTGAAGCTTTCTTT. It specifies CASSEGDNTEAFF.

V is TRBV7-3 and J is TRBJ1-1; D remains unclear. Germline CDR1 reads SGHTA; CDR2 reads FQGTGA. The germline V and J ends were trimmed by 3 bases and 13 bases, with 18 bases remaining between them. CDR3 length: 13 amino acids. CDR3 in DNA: TGTGCCAGCAGCTTTGATGGAACACTGAACGGTTTCTTT. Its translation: CASSFDGTLNGFF.

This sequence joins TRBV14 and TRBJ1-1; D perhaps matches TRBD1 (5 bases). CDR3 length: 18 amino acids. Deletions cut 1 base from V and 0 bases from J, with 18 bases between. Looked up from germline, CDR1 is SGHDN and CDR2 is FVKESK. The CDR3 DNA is TGTGCCAGCAGCCAAGTTTCTCCGGGACGGACCATGAACACTGAAGCTTTCTTT. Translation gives CASSQVSPGRTMNTEAFF.

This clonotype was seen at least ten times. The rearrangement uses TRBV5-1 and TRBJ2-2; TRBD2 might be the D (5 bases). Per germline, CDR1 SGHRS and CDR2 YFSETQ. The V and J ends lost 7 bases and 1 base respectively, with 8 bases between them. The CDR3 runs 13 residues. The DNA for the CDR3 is TGCGCCAGCGAACGGGAGAACACCGGGGAGCTGTTTTTT. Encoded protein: CASERENTGELFF.

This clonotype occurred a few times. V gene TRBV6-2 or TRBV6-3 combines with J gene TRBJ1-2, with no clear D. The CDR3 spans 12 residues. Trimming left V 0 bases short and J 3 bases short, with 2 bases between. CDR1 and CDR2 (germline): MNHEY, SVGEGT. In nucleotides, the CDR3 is TGTGCCAGCAGTTACTCCTACTATGGCTACACCTTC. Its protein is CASSYSYYGYTF.

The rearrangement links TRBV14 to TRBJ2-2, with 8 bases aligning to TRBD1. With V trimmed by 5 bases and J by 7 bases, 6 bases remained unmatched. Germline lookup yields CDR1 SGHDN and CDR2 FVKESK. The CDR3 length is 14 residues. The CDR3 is CASSWTGSVGELFF. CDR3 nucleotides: TGTGCCAGCAGCTGGACAGGGAGCGTCGGGGAGCTGTTTTTT.

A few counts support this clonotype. Here the CDR3 reads CASSINPGTGRVAFF. The CDR3 coding sequence is TGTGCCAGCAGCATAAACCCCGGGACAGGGCGCGTAGCTTTCTTT. The V gene is TRBV5-6, the J gene TRBJ1-1; 9 bases fit TRBD1. This CDR3 comprises 15 residues. The germline gives CDR1 SGHDT, CDR2 YYEEEE. After removal of 4 bases from V and 10 bases from J, the junction contained 14 bases not matched to a gene.

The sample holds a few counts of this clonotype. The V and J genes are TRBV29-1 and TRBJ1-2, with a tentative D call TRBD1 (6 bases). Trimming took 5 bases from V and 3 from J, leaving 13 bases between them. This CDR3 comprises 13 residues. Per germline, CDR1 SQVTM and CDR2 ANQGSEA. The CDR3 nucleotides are TGCAGCGTTAGGGGGGCGCAGGACTATGGCTACACCTTC. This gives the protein CSVRGAQDYGYTF.

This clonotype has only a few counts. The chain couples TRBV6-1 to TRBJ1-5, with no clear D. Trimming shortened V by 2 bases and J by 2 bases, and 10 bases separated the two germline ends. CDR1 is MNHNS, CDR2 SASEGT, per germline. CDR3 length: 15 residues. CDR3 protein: CASSEFRVGNQPQHF. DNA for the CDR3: TGTGCCAGCAGTGAATTTAGGGTTGGCAATCAGCCCCAGCATTTT.

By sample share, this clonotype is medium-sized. CDR3 DNA: TGTGCCAGCAGCTTGGCCGGGGGAGTAGCCAAAAACATTCAGTACTTC. Encoded protein: CASSLAGGVAKNIQYF. The J gene is TRBJ2-4, the V gene TRBV5-6; maybe TRBD2 (6 bases). Germline CDR1 and CDR2: SGHDT and YYEEEE. V gave up 0 bases and J gave up 0 bases, with 10 bases separating them. CDR3 length equals 16 residues.